This T cell receptor delta chain originates from a study of γδ T cells in repeated Plasmodium falciparum infection. About the research overall: Over about 600 days, donors received four mosquito-bite P. falciparum NF54 infections. Regarding the study as a whole: Vdelta2-negative gammadelta repertoires, largely Vdelta1+, seemingly showed infection-driven waves of new clonal selection.

TRG and TRD sequences were obtained from every sorted gammadelta sample. TCRdb reprocessed the multiplex PCR reads through CATT. Here the sample spans under 65,000 delta-chain clones, over 1.5% being singletons. This CDR3 spans 22 amino acids. The V gene lost 5 bases and the J gene lost 6 bases, with 40 bases spanning the gap. Germline assignment: CDR1 TSWWSYY and CDR2 QGS. Flow sorting of PBMC yielded separate Vgamma9/Vdelta2+ and Vdelta2-negative gammadelta T cell populations for bulk repertoire analysis. This clone has only a few counts. Its antigen is not known. TCRdb shows a much larger clone's protein in place of this DNA's translation, and the two differ at residue 16, likely through a read error; the protein shown is translated from the DNA.

The clonotype originates from a pool of human donors (malaria-infected and uninfected, not separated). Sequenced: gamma-delta T cells from blood. V usage is TRDV1 and J usage is TRDJ1; perhaps TRDD3 as D (5 bases). The CDR3 sequence is CALGQSLLLMSHLYWRTYKLIF. The CDR3 DNA sequence: TGTGCTCTTGGGCAAAGCTTACTACTCATGAGCCACCTATACTGGAGAACCTATAAACTCATCTTT.